This TCR beta chain was sequenced for a study of blood T cells in healthy people across ages. Study-level results: PBMCs were not sorted, which prevented a conclusive comparison of naive versus antigen-experienced cells.

Donor samples were obtained from healthy Caucasian individuals from Russia, aged about 6 to 100. As for this clonotype: Antigen: not known.

The second PCR ran roughly 6 to 11 cycles with a sample-barcoded 5' primer and J-beta primers. One entry per CDR3 protein results from TCRdb running MiXCR on the 5' RACE reads. The profile shows more than 900,000 distinct CDR3 sequences, roughly a quarter of them singletons. Deletions cut 4 bases from V and 8 bases from J, with 11 bases between. Germline CDR1 is SQVTM and CDR2 is ANQGSEA. This CDR3 comprises 11 residues. The data also belong to a second study, concerning T cells of mothers and their children.

This receptor was identified in a girl under 10 years old in good health. The chain recombines TRBV29-1 with TRBJ1-2; D may be TRBD1 (5 bases). The sequenced material came from blood. The chain's CDR3 is CSVADSLGYTF. CDR3 nucleotides: TGCAGCGTTGCTGACAGCCTCGGCTACACCTTC.